This TCR beta chain was sequenced for a study of blood T cell repertoires in COVID-19. As for the study in general: PBMCs, B-cell-depleted T cells, or T cells were the source of the cDNA or gDNA that made up the material.

Here immunoSEQ multiplex PCR was the method, and the copy in TCRdb shows in-frame clones only, minus some. Found here are under 45,000 clones, 80% of them singletons; the top ten hold roughly 29%. This CDR3 has 15 amino acids. Per the germline V gene, CDR1 is LGHNT and CDR2 is FRNRAP. V was clipped by 3 bases and J by 6 bases; unmatched bases: 4. The specimen was peripheral blood. The V gene is TRBV12-5, the J gene TRBJ2-1; 11 positions agree with TRBD2. The receptor was isolated from an older man with acute or convalescent COVID-19. The CDR3 loop reads CASGFGTSGVNEQFF. CDR3 in DNA: TGTGCTAGTGGTTTTGGGACTAGCGGAGTCAATGAGCAGTTCTTC.